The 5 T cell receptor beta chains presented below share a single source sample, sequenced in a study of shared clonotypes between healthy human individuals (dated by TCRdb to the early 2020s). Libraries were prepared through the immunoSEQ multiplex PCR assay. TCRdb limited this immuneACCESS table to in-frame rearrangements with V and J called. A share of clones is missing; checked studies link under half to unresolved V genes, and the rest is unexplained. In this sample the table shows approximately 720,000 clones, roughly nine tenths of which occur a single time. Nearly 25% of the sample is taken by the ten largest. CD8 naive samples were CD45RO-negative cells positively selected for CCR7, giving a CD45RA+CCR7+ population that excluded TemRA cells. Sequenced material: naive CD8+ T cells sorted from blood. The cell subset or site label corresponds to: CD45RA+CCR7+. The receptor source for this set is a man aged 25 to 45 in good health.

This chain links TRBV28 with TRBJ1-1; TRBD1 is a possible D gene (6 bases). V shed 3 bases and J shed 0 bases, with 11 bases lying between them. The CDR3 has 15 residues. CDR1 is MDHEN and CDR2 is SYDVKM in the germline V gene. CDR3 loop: CASSFRDTVNTEAFF. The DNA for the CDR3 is TGTGCCAGCAGTTTCAGGGACACAGTGAACACTGAAGCTTTCTTT.

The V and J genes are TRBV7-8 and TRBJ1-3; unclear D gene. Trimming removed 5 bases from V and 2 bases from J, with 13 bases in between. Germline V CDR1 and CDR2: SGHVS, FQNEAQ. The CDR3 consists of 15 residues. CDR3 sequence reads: CASSRRIGTGNTIYF. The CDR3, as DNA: TGTGCCAGCAGCCGCCGAATTGGTACTGGAAACACCATATATTTT. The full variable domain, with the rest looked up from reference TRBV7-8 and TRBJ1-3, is GAGVSQSPRYKVAKRGQDVALRCDPISGHVSLFWYQQALGQGPEFLTYFQNEAQLDKSGLPSDRFFAERPEGSVSTLKIQRTQQEDSAVYLCASSRRIGTGNTIYFGEGSWLTVV.

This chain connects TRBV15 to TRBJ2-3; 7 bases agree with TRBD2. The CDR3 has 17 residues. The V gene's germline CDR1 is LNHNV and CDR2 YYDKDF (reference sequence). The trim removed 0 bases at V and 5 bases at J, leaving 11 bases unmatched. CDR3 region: CATSRDPPREVGDTQYF. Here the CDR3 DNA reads TGTGCCACCAGCAGAGACCCCCCCCGGGAGGTAGGAGATACGCAGTATTTT. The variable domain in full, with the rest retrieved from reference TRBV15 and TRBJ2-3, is DAMVIQNPRYQVTQFGKPVTLSCSQTLNHNVMYWYQQKSSQAPKLLFHYYDKDFNNEADTPDNFQSRRPNTSFCFLDIRSPGLGDTAMYLCATSRDPPREVGDTQYFGPGTRLTVL.

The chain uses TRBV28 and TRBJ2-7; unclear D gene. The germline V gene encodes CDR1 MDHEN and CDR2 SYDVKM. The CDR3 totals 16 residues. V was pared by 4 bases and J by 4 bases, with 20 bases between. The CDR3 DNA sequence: TGTGCCAGCAGTTCGCCACCGCCGCCCGGAGTTTACGAGCAGTACTTC. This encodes CASSSPPPPGVYEQYF.

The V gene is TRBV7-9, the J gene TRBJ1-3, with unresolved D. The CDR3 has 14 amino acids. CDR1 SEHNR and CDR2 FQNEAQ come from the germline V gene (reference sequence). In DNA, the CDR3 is TGTGCTGCGTGGTCCGGGTCCAGGGGAAACACCATATATTTT. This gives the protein CAAWSGSRGNTIYF.